This T cell receptor beta chain was sequenced during a study of cytomegalovirus exposure and HLA in healthy donors. Points from the study as a whole: A later analysis reportedly found that, within productive TCRs, an Asian-associated ancestry cluster had fewer N-insertions than the mean observed across the approximately 700 donors. Sequencing artifact likely explains a cluster of highly shared sequence variants.

J was trimmed by 6 bases and V by 4 bases; bases with no gene match: 7. The V gene's germline CDR1 is MDHEN and CDR2 SYDVKM. The CDR3 is 15 residues long. A word on this clone: No antigen is known for it.

The PCR ran on 60 Vbeta and 13 Jbeta primers. Assay: immunoSEQ multiplex PCR; the TCRdb copy retains only in-frame clones and omits some. The table has roughly 120,000 clones, roughly 78% seen once; the top ten hold more than 3%. Regarding donors, all were healthy bone marrow donors. The sample comprised PBMCs. The clonotype comes from a male donor in good health and CMV-seronegative. The chain uses TRBV28 and TRBJ2-1; 9 bases are shared with TRBD1. CDR3 DNA sequence: TGTGCCAGCAGTTCCATCCGGGACAGGGTCAATGAGCAGTTCTTC. Amino acid sequence: CASSSIRDRVNEQFF.